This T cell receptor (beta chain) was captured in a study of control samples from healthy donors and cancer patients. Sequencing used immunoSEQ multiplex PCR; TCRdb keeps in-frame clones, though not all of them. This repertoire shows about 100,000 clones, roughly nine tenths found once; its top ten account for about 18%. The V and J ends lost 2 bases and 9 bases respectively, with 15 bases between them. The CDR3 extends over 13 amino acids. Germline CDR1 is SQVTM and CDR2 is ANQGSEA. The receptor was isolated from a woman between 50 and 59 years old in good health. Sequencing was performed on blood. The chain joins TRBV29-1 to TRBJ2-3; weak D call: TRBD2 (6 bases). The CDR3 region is CSVEWAGHDTQYF. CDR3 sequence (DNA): TGCAGCGTTGAATGGGCGGGGCACGACACGCAGTATTTT.